The present TCR beta chain was sequenced within a study of T-cell reconstitution after alpha-beta-depleted transplantation in children. Unique molecular identifiers were used to barcode this TCRbeta library. A single record per CDR3 protein comes from TCRdb applying MiXCR to the PCR reads. The sample has 200,000 to 300,000 distinct CDR3 sequences; approximately 8% are singletons. The CDR3 loop spans 15 amino acids. Germline V CDR1 and CDR2: SGHRS, YFSETQ. Trimming shortened V by 0 bases and J by 1 base, and 10 bases separated the two germline ends. The study, taken as a whole, reports: Surviving recipient T cells and intrathymic progenitors accounted for some patients' high TCRbeta diversity at day 60. At the one-year point after transplant, T-cell counts and TCRbeta diversity were found to come mostly from T cells that had been newly produced. Reportedly, roughly two months post-transplant, alpha-beta T cells arose from several hundred expanded graft clones.

This clonotype was recorded many times. Antigen unknown. This sequence was found in a male patient aged 10-17 years who had a stem cell transplant for acute lymphoblastic leukemia, so the T cells may come from the graft donor. The V and J genes are TRBV5-1 and TRBJ2-5; either TRBD1 or TRBD2 may fit D (5 bases each). The material sequenced was PBMCs, mostly from graft donor cells, taken 180 days after TCRalphabeta/CD19-depleted stem cell transplant. The CDR3 sequence is CASSLAVGTQETQYF. The CDR3 DNA sequence: TGCGCCAGCAGCTTGGCCGTGGGGACCCAAGAGACCCAGTACTTC.